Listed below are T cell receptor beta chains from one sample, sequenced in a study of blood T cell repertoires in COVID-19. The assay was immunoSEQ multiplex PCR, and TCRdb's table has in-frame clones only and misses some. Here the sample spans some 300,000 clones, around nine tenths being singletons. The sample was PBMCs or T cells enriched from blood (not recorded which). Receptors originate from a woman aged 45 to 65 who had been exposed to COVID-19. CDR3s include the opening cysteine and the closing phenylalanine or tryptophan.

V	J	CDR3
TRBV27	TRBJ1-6	CASSLGGSPLHF
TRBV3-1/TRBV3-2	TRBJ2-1	CASSLRYGRGTYNEQFF
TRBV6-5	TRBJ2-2	CASRIAGAYTGELFF
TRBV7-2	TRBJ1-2	CASSLAPGNYGYTF
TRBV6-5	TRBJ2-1	CASRNRVMGEFF
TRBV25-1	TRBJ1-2	CASSDRGKGGYTF
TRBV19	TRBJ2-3	CASSIRTNTDTQYF
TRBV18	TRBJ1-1	CASHLTGGGTEAFF
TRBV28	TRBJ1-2	CASKTGTGSYYGYTF
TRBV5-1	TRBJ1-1	CASSPDSYTEAFF
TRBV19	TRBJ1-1	CASSPFGQSNTEAFF
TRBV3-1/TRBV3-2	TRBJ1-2	CASSHQGWGGYTF
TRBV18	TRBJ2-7	CASSPRFLQVPYEQYF
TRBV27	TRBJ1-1	CASRATGVRTEAFF
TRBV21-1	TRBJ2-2	CASSKGSGGFGTGELFF
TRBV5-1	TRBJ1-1	CASSLIDRGHVSAFF
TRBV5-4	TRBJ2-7	CASSSGGSFYEQYF
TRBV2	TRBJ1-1	CASRPGQGGTEAFF
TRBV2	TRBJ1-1	CASSEFGRGTEAFF
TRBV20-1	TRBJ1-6	CSASSGAGSPLHF
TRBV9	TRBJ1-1	CASSPAGQGYTEAFF
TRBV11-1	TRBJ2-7	CASSLRTDYEQYF
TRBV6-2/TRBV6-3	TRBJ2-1	CASSYSVQRGGSLQGEQFF
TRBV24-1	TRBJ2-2	CATSEGGAAANTGELFF
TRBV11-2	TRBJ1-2	CASSLNYGYTF
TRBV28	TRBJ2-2	CASSWGGRTGELFF
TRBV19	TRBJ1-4	CASRQRGPGEKLFF
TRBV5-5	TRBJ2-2	CASSFGDRGPTGELFF
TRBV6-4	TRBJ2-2	CASSDQGVSYNTGELFF
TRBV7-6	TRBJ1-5	CASSSGTGGIGSNQPQHF
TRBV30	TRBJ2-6	CAWREHRLGANVLTF
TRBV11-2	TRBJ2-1	CASSLGGRQFF
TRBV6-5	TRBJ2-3	CASSYHRGAGTDTQYF